This TCR beta chain comes out of a study of cytomegalovirus exposure and HLA in healthy donors. Whole-study context: Early released data comprised tens of millions of unique TCRs from HLA-typed donors.

Study conclusions and caveats: By HLA locus, TCR association rates varied in a later analysis, with DRB1 showing the most and HLA-C the fewest. Some V segments, TRBV6-2 and TRBV6-3 among them, were indistinguishable and were therefore excluded.

Note on this clone: Its antigen is not identified.

The V gene end was trimmed by 5 bases and the J gene end by 0 bases; junction bases not matched to a gene: 7. There are 16 residues in the CDR3. The germline V gene encodes CDR1 LNHDA and CDR2 SQIVND (reference sequence). Both 60 Vbeta primers and 13 Jbeta primers went into the PCR. Only in-frame clones appear in the TCRdb table, and some are missing; sequencing was by immunoSEQ multiplex PCR. The table shows approximately 190,000 clones, with 87% occurring only once. The sequenced sample consisted of PBMCs. This rearrangement joins TRBV19 to TRBJ2-1; 7 bases align to TRBD2. The TCR comes from a man in his thirties or forties in good health and CMV-seronegative. The CDR3 reads CASSRLGRSSYNEQFF. CDR3 nucleotide sequence: TGTGCCAGTAGTCGGCTCGGGAGGAGCTCCTACAATGAGCAGTTCTTC. The variable domain in full, completed from reference TRBV19 and TRBJ2-1, reads DGGITQSPKYLFRKEGQNVTLSCEQNLNHDAMYWYRQDPGQGLRLIYYSQIVNDFQKGDIAEGYSVSREKKESFPLTVTSAQKNPTAFYLCASSRLGRSSYNEQFFGPGTRLTVL.